A selection of T cell receptor beta chains follows, all from one sample in a study of vaccination and CD4 T cells after COVID-19. These receptors lack a known antigen. TCRdb independently ran MiXCR on the PCR reads; one entry per CDR3 protein. The table lists 13,000 to 15,000 distinct CDR3 sequences, around a third of them singletons. Source material: cultured CD4+ T cells from blood. These receptor sequences come from a human donor with COVID-19. The CDR3 runs from the conserved cysteine through the conserved F or W. The D gene is left open where the match is weak. Clone size is shown for a subset of rows, as once, few, many or a class of expanded clone.

CDR3	DNA	D	V	J	size
CASSYSILGFQETQYF	TGTGCCAGCAGTTACTCGATATTGGGGTTCCAAGAGACCCAGTACTTC	NA	TRBV6-5	TRBJ2-5	few
CSAVSGGNSYEQYF	TGCAGTGCCGTTAGCGGGGGAAACTCCTACGAGCAGTACTTC	TRBD2	TRBV20-1	TRBJ2-7	few
CSASGTAGGYTF	TGCAGTGCTAGTGGGACAGCGGGAGGCTACACCTTC	TRBD1	TRBV20-1	TRBJ1-2	few
CASSFDQPGGNTEAFF	TGTGCCAGCAGCTTCGACCAACCAGGGGGGAACACTGAAGCTTTCTTT	TRBD1	TRBV7-2	TRBJ1-1	few
CASSPRGETEAFF	TGTGCCAGCAGCCCGAGGGGGGAAACTGAAGCTTTCTTT	NA	TRBV11-3	TRBJ1-1	few
CASSLHGGYSQETQYF	TGTGCCAGCAGTTTACATGGGGGTTACTCCCAAGAGACCCAGTACTTC	NA	TRBV28	TRBJ2-5	NA
CASSPPPGTDTQYF	TGTGCCAGCAGCCCTCCCCCAGGCACAGATACGCAGTATTTT	NA	TRBV7-8	TRBJ2-3	hyperexpanded
CASSSRGGETDTQYF	TGCGCCAGCAGCTCTCGGGGGGGCGAAACAGATACGCAGTATTTT	TRBD2	TRBV5-1	TRBJ2-3	NA
CASSLTKPGTDYNEQFF	TGTGCCAGCAGCTTAACGAAACCAGGGACGGACTACAATGAGCAGTTCTTC	NA	TRBV7-3	TRBJ2-1	NA
CASTPGKPYGYTF	TGTGCCAGCACTCCCGGGAAACCCTATGGCTACACCTTC	NA	TRBV6-1	TRBJ1-2	few
CASSRSRRDEQYF	TGTGCCAGCAGCCGCTCGAGGAGGGACGAGCAGTACTTC	NA	TRBV5-4	TRBJ2-7	NA
CATSPDGGSYEQYF	TGTGCCACCAGCCCGGACGGAGGGTCCTACGAGCAGTACTTC	NA	TRBV24-1	TRBJ2-7	few
CASSDTRSGGRNTIYF	TGTGCCAGCAGCGATACCCGGTCAGGGGGTAGAAACACCATATATTTT	TRBD1	TRBV5-8	TRBJ1-3	NA
CSARGTALWPQHF	TGCAGTGCTAGGGGGACAGCCCTTTGGCCCCAGCATTTT	TRBD1	TRBV20-1	TRBJ1-5	few
CASSLEPGGMGETQYF	TGTGCCAGCAGCTTAGAGCCAGGGGGTATGGGAGAGACCCAGTACTTC	TRBD1	TRBV7-2	TRBJ2-5	NA
CSASSGTSTDTQYF	TGCAGTGCTAGTTCCGGGACTAGCACAGATACGCAGTATTTT	NA	TRBV20-1	TRBJ2-3	few
CATSDASDSTDTQYF	TGTGCCACCAGTGATGCCTCAGACTCCACAGATACGCAGTATTTT	NA	TRBV24-1	TRBJ2-3	NA
CSARRVGTYEQYF	TGCAGTGCTAGAAGGGTTGGAACCTACGAGCAGTACTTC	NA	TRBV20-1	TRBJ2-7	NA
CSAPHNANEQFF	TGCAGTGCACCTCATAACGCCAATGAGCAGTTCTTC	NA	TRBV20-1	TRBJ2-1	few
CASRSTVNTEAFF	TGTGCCAGCAGATCGACAGTGAACACTGAAGCTTTCTTT	NA	TRBV6-2/TRBV6-3	TRBJ1-1	NA
CASNALAGGREDTQYF	TGTGCCAGCAATGCATTAGCGGGGGGGCGGGAAGATACGCAGTATTTT	TRBD2	TRBV6-1	TRBJ2-3	NA
CSAKLHAGTQYF	TGCAGTGCTAAGCTGCACGCTGGTACGCAGTATTTT	NA	TRBV20-1	TRBJ2-3	NA
CASSTDRGALYGYTF	TGTGCCAGCAGCACCGACAGGGGGGCCCTTTATGGCTACACCTTC	TRBD1	TRBV7-2	TRBJ1-2	few
CASSLQTGKDGYTF	TGTGCCAGCAGCTTACAGACAGGGAAGGATGGCTACACCTTC	TRBD1	TRBV11-2	TRBJ1-2	few